These 30 T cell receptor beta chains originate from one sample sequenced in a study of blood T cell repertoires in COVID-19. Assay: immunoSEQ multiplex PCR; the TCRdb copy retains only in-frame clones and omits some. The sample includes fewer than 300,000 clones, 65% to 85% seen only once; the top ten take roughly 1.5%. Sequenced input: peripheral blood. Receptors originate from a human donor with COVID-19, enrolled during active disease. The donor label of this sample is uncertain.

The J gene is TRBJ2-1, the V gene TRBV6-6; 7 nucleotides align to TRBD1. The CDR3 sequence is 14 residues long. The V segment lost 1 base and the J segment 8 bases; nucleotides outside the gene matches: 5. The germline V gene encodes CDR1 MNHNY and CDR2 SVGAGI (reference sequence). CDR3 in amino acids: CASSYYRGVDEQFF. The CDR3, as DNA: TGTGCCAGCAGTTACTACAGGGGAGTAGATGAGCAGTTCTTC.

This rearrangement joins TRBV7-3 to TRBJ2-3; TRBD2 matches 9 bases. Per germline, CDR1 SGHTA and CDR2 FQGTGA. The length of the CDR3 is 16 residues. The junction had 7 bases not matched to a gene; V was cut back by 5 bases and J by 1 base. CDR3 DNA: TGTGCCAGCAGCCCGCAGCGGGAGGCCCGCACAGATACGCAGTATTTT. This gives the protein CASSPQREARTDTQYF. The whole variable domain, remainder taken from reference TRBV7-3 and TRBJ2-3, is GAGVSQTPSNKVTEKGKYVELRCDPISGHTALYWYRQSLGQGPEFLIYFQGTGAADDSGLPNDRFFAVRPEGSVSTLKIQRTERGDSAVYLCASSPQREARTDTQYFGPGTRLTVL.

The rearrangement uses TRBV11-3 and TRBJ2-3; no clear D gene. Trimming took 0 bases from V and 6 from J, leaving 4 bases between them. The CDR3 contains 12 residues. The germline CDR1 and CDR2 sequences are SGHNT and YENEEA. The CDR3 loop is CASSLEADTQYF. In DNA form, the CDR3 reads TGTGCCAGCAGCTTAGAAGCCGATACGCAGTATTTT.

This chain joins TRBV15 and TRBJ2-5, with TRBD2 identical over 11 bases. V dropped 0 bases and J dropped 0; count of bases not matched to a gene: 15. CDR1 is LNHNV and CDR2 is YYDKDF in the germline V gene (reference sequence). CDR3 size: 21 residues. The CDR3 reads CATSRDLPQGLAGIHQETQYF. CDR3 nucleotide sequence: TGTGCCACCAGCAGAGATTTACCACAAGGACTAGCGGGCATACACCAAGAGACCCAGTACTTC.

The count of this clone is one. The V gene is TRBV19, the J gene TRBJ2-1; TRBD2 matches at 9 bases. Germline assignment: CDR1 LNHDA and CDR2 SQIVND (reference sequence). With V trimmed by 11 bases and J by 4 bases, 21 bases remained unmatched. The CDR3 covers 18 residues. The CDR3 loop reads CASSDRTSVRFVYNEQFF. In DNA, the CDR3 is TGTGCCTCCTCCGACCGGACTAGCGTAAGATTCGTGTACAATGAGCAGTTCTTC. The full variable domain, in which reference TRBV19 and TRBJ2-1 provide the parts outside the CDR3, is DGGITQSPKYLFRKEGQNVTLSCEQNLNHDAMYWYRQDPGQGLRLIYYSQIVNDFQKGDIAEGYSVSREKKESFPLTVTSAQKNPTAFYLCASSDRTSVRFVYNEQFFGPGTRLTVL.

In its sample, this clone was seen a few times. The chain combines TRBV27 with TRBJ2-5; 11 bases match TRBD2. The CDR3 has 14 amino acids. With V trimmed by 3 bases and J by 4 bases, 1 base remained unmatched. Germline lookup yields CDR1 MNHEY and CDR2 SMNVEV (reference sequence). In nucleotides, the CDR3 is TGTGCCAGCAGTTTTAGCGGGAGGGGAGAGACCCAGTACTTC. It encodes CASSFSGRGETQYF.

The chain has TRBV15 and TRBJ1-4; D may be TRBD1 (6 bases). The V end lost 3 bases, the J end lost 5 bases, and 13 bases lay between the germline ends. Germline-derived CDR1 and CDR2 are LNHNV and YYDKDF (reference sequence). This CDR3 contains 15 residues. The CDR3 DNA is TGTGCCACCAGCAGGGAGACAGGTTCCAATGAAAAACTGTTTTTT. Translation gives CATSRETGSNEKLFF.

This chain uses TRBV5-5 with TRBJ1-1, with 7 bases aligning to TRBD1. CDR3 length: 15 residues. The germline CDR1 and CDR2 sequences are SGHKS and YYEKEE (reference sequence). V shed 2 bases, J shed 0 bases, and the junction held 4 bases outside the gene matches. CDR3 region: CASSFNRGMNTEAFF. CDR3 sequence (DNA): TGTGCCAGCAGCTTTAACAGGGGCATGAACACTGAAGCTTTCTTT. The whole variable domain, remainder taken from reference TRBV5-5 and TRBJ1-1, is DAGVTQSPTHLIKTRGQQVTLRCSPISGHKSVSWYQQVLGQGPQFIFQYYEKEERGRGNFPDRFSARQFPNYSSELNVNALLLGDSALYLCASSFNRGMNTEAFFGQGTRLTVV.

The rearrangement joins TRBV25-1 to TRBJ1-5, with 7 bases fitting TRBD1. CDR1 is MGHDK, CDR2 SYGVNS, per germline. The CDR3 loop spans 14 amino acids. The V and J ends lost 5 bases and 2 bases, in that order; junction bases with no gene match: 3. For the CDR3, the DNA is TGTGCCAGCAGTAGGGGGCGGGGCAATCAGCCCCAGCATTTT. This encodes CASSRGRGNQPQHF.

The chain has TRBV6-4 and TRBJ2-1, with 7 bases that match TRBD2. The CDR3 is 16 amino acids. The germline V gene encodes CDR1 MRHNA and CDR2 SNTAGT. Germline trimming cut 3 bases from V and 1 base from J; bases unmatched to any gene: 6. The CDR3 bases are TGTGCCAGCAGTGATCTGGCGGGAGCGTCCTACAATGAGCAGTTCTTC. Protein product: CASSDLAGASYNEQFF.

V usage is TRBV30 and J usage is TRBJ1-6; tentatively, D is TRBD1 (5 bases). CDR1 is GTSNPN, CDR2 SVGIG, per germline (reference sequence). The CDR3 totals 13 residues. V lost 1 base, J lost 7 bases, and 8 bases lay in between. The CDR3 sequence: CAWSDRQNSPLHF. The CDR3 DNA reads as TGTGCCTGGAGTGACAGGCAGAATTCACCCCTCCACTTT.

The rearrangement joins TRBV9 to TRBJ2-6, with no clear D. The length of the CDR3 is 17 residues. Trimming took off 2 bases at V and 1 base at J, with 13 bases between the two ends. The germline V gene has CDR1 SGDLS and CDR2 YYNGEE. CDR3 region: CASSVQVFLSGANVLTF. The CDR3 DNA follows: TGTGCCAGCAGCGTGCAGGTTTTCTTGTCTGGGGCCAACGTCCTGACTTTC.

The CDR3 DNA sequence: TGTGCCAGCAGTGAGAGTCTAGCGGCATCCACAGATACGCAGTATTTT. Protein product: CASSESLAASTDTQYF. The chain links TRBV2 to TRBJ2-3; 7 positions agree with TRBD2. Germline-derived CDR1 and CDR2 are SNHLY and FYNNEI. The J segment lost 2 bases and the V segment lost 3 bases, leaving 8 bases of the junction unmatched. This CDR3 has 16 amino acids.

This chain connects TRBV18 to TRBJ1-6, with 7 bases that match TRBD1. The CDR3 extends over 14 amino acids. Germline-derived CDR1 and CDR2 are KGHSH and LQKENI. With 2 bases clipped from V and 6 bases from J, the junction kept 1 base outside the gene matches. DNA for the CDR3: TGTGCCAGCTCACCAGGGACAGCTAATTCACCCCTCCACTTT. Translating gives CASSPGTANSPLHF.

This chain links TRBV28 with TRBJ2-2; D gene ambiguous. CDR3 size: 12 residues. The germline gives CDR1 MDHEN, CDR2 SYDVKM. The V end lost 9 bases, the J end lost 3 bases, and 8 bases lay between the germline ends. CDR3: CASRVYTGELFF. The CDR3 nucleotides read TGTGCCAGTCGCGTGTACACCGGGGAGCTGTTTTTT.

Only a few counts were recorded for this clone. The gene calls are TRBV9 and TRBJ1-6; 9 nucleotides match TRBD1. V was pared by 4 bases and J by 5 bases, with 4 bases of the junction left unmatched. Looked up from germline, CDR1 is SGDLS and CDR2 is YYNGEE. CDR3 length: 15 amino acids. The CDR3 sequence is CASSPGTGNNSPLHF. The CDR3 DNA reads TGTGCCAGCAGCCCCGGGACAGGGAATAATTCACCCCTCCACTTT.

V usage is TRBV30 and J usage is TRBJ1-4; the D is unclear. The V end was cut by 2 bases, the J end by 0 bases, with 16 bases between. CDR3 length: 17 residues. The germline V gene encodes CDR1 GTSNPN and CDR2 SVGIG (reference sequence). The DNA for the CDR3 is TGTGCCTGGAGTCCCCAAGGGAGCCCTGCAACTAATGAAAAACTGTTTTTT. Translating it yields CAWSPQGSPATNEKLFF.

CDR3 amino acids: CASSLVPAGGQETQYF. The CDR3 DNA reads as TGTGCCAGCAGCTTAGTCCCAGCGGGAGGACAAGAGACCCAGTACTTC. This chain connects TRBV7-2 to TRBJ2-5; TRBD2 agrees at 9 bases. The CDR3 loop spans 16 amino acids. Germline CDR1 and CDR2: SGHTA and FQGNSA. Unmatched junction bases numbered 5, after V lost 1 base and J lost 2 bases.

This chain joins TRBV5-1 and TRBJ2-6; D remains unclear. Germline CDR1 reads SGHRS; CDR2 reads YFSETQ. There are 15 residues in the CDR3. Trimming removed 1 base from V and 0 bases from J, with 5 bases in between. CDR3 in amino acids: CASSLPVSGANVLTF. In DNA form, the CDR3 reads TGCGCCAGCAGCTTGCCGGTCTCTGGGGCCAACGTCCTGACTTTC.

The V call is TRBV6-5, the J call TRBJ2-1; the match to TRBD1 covers 9 bases. Trimming took 6 bases from V and 9 from J; bases not matched to a gene: 12. Per the germline V gene, CDR1 is MNHEY and CDR2 is SVGAGI. CDR3 length: 15 residues. CDR3 in amino acids: CASRPSDRGPGEQFF. The CDR3 nucleotides are TGTGCCAGCAGACCTTCGGACAGGGGTCCGGGTGAGCAGTTCTTC.

The rearrangement links TRBV5-6 to TRBJ1-4; 7 bases line up with TRBD1. Per the germline V gene, CDR1 is SGHDT and CDR2 is YYEEEE. The CDR3 is made up of 15 amino acids. The V and J ends lost 0 bases and 4 bases, in that order; junction bases with no gene match: 3. The CDR3 reads CASSLEAGGNEKLFF. CDR3 sequence (DNA): TGTGCCAGCAGCTTGGAGGCAGGGGGTAATGAAAAACTGTTTTTT.

The J gene is TRBJ2-7, the V gene TRBV12-3 or TRBV12-4, with a weak D call TRBD2 (5 bases). This CDR3 spans 13 amino acids. V lost 6 bases to trimming and J lost 2 bases, with 11 bases between them. Written as DNA, the CDR3 is TGTGCCAGCAGATCAGACGGGACCTACGAGCAGTACTTC. Protein: CASRSDGTYEQYF.

The rearrangement joins TRBV19 to TRBJ2-3; TRBD2 matches at 8 bases. J gave up 3 bases and V 3 bases, and 5 bases lay outside the gene matches. This CDR3 has 15 residues. CDR1 is LNHDA and CDR2 is SQIVND in the germline V gene (reference sequence). The DNA of the CDR3 is TGTGCCAGTAGTATTGGGGGACTAGAGACAGATACGCAGTATTTT. It encodes CASSIGGLETDTQYF. Drawing the rest from reference TRBV19 and TRBJ2-3, the complete variable domain is DGGITQSPKYLFRKEGQNVTLSCEQNLNHDAMYWYRQDPGQGLRLIYYSQIVNDFQKGDIAEGYSVSREKKESFPLTVTSAQKNPTAFYLCASSIGGLETDTQYFGPGTRLTVL.

A word on this clone: One end of the junction fails to match germline, which may point to a read error. The chain has TRBV18 and TRBJ2-3; 7 bases agree with TRBD1. The germline gives CDR1 KGHSH, CDR2 LQKENI. The CDR3 totals 12 residues. CDR3 in amino acids: CASSRGTETQYF. Written as DNA, the CDR3 is TGTGCCAGCTCACGGGGGACAGAAACGCAGTATTTT.

The chain recombines TRBV7-9 with TRBJ2-2; TRBD1 matches 7 bases. J was trimmed by 3 bases and V by 6 bases; bases with no gene match: 7. From germline, CDR1 is SEHNR and CDR2 FQNEAQ (reference sequence). There are 15 residues in the CDR3. Here the CDR3 reads CASRSGQGDTGELFF. For the CDR3, the DNA is TGTGCCAGCAGGTCGGGCCAGGGGGACACCGGGGAGCTGTTTTTT.

The V and J genes are TRBV19 and TRBJ2-6; 9 nucleotides agree with TRBD1. Trimming at V came to 4 bases and at J to 0 bases, leaving 7 bases not matched to a gene. CDR3 length equals 18 residues. Per the germline V gene, CDR1 is LNHDA and CDR2 is SQIVND (reference sequence). CDR3 in DNA: TGTGCCAGTAGTACCTCCGGGACAGGGTTCTCTGGGGCCAACGTCCTGACTTTC. It translates to CASSTSGTGFSGANVLTF.

The rearrangement links TRBV19 to TRBJ1-5; unclear D gene. V dropped 8 bases and J dropped 0 bases, with 14 bases sitting between them. Germline V gene lookup returns CDR1 LNHDA and CDR2 SQIVND (reference sequence). CDR3 size: 15 residues. The DNA of the CDR3 is TGTGCCAGTCATACCGGGGTTAATAGCAATCAGCCCCAGCATTTT. Its protein is CASHTGVNSNQPQHF.

This chain links TRBV6-5 with TRBJ2-3; 9 nucleotides agree with TRBD1. Germline loops: CDR1 MNHEY, CDR2 SVGAGI. This CDR3 region has 14 residues. V lost 8 bases, J lost 3 bases, and 6 bases stayed unmatched. CDR3 sequence reads: CASWDRAVTDTQYF. DNA for the CDR3: TGTGCCAGCTGGGACAGGGCGGTAACAGATACGCAGTATTTT.

The chain employs TRBV29-1 and TRBJ2-7; 12 bases fit TRBD2. The CDR3 is 13 amino acids. J gave up 2 bases and V 6 bases, and 2 bases lay outside the gene matches. Germline CDR1 reads SQVTM; CDR2 reads ANQGSEA. CDR3 region: CSVRLAGAYEQYF. As DNA, the CDR3 is TGCAGCGTCCGACTAGCGGGGGCCTACGAGCAGTACTTC.

The rearrangement uses TRBV27 and TRBJ1-5; no definite D call. Trimming stripped 6 bases from V and 7 bases from J, with 22 bases between. This CDR3 is 16 amino acids long. Germline CDR1 is MNHEY and CDR2 is SMNVEV (reference sequence). DNA of the CDR3: TGTGCCAGCAGCCCCTTTTCGGGAGGCTTCGGGCAGCCCCAGCATTTT. Its protein is CASSPFSGGFGQPQHF.